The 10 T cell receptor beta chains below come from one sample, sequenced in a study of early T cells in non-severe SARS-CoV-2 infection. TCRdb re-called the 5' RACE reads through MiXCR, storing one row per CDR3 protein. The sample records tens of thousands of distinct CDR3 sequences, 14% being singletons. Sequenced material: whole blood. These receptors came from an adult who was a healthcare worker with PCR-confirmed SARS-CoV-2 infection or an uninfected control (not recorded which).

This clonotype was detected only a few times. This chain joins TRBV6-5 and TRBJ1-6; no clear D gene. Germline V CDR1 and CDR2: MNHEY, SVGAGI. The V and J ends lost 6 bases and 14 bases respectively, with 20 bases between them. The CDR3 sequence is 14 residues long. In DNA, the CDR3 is TGTGCCAGCAGCTTGGACCGAGATCTATTTGCCCTCCACTTT. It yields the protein CASSLDRDLFALHF.

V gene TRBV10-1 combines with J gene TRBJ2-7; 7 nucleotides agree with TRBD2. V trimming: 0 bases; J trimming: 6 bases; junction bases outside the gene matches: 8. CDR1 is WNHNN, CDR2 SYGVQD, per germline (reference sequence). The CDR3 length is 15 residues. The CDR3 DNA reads TGCGCCAGCAGTGAGTCGACTCCGGGGGGTGGCGAGCAGTACTTC. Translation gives CASSESTPGGGEQYF.

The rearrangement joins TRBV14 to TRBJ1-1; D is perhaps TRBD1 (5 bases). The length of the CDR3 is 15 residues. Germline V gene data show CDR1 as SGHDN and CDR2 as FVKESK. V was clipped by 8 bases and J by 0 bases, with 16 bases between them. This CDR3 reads CASFRLGPLNTEAFF. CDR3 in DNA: TGTGCCAGCTTCCGGCTGGGACCGTTGAACACTGAAGCTTTCTTT.

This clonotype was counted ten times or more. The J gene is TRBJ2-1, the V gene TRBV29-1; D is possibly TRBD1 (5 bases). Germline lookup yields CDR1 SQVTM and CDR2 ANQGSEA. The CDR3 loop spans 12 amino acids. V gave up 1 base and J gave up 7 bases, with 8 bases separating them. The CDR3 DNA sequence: TGCAGCGTTGAAGGCAGGGTGAATGAGCAGTTCTTC. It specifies CSVEGRVNEQFF.

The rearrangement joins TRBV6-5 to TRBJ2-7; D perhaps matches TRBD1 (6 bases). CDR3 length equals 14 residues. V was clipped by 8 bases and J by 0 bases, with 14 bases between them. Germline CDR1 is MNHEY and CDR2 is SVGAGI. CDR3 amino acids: CASQMQGSSYEQYF. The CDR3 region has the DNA TGTGCCAGCCAAATGCAGGGGTCCTCCTACGAGCAGTACTTC.

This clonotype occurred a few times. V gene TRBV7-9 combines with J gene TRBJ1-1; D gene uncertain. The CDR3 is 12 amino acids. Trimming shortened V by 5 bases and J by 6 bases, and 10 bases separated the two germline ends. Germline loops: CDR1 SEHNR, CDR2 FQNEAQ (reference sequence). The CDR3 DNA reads TGTGCCAGCAGCCCCACAGAGGCTGAAGCTTTCTTT. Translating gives CASSPTEAEAFF.

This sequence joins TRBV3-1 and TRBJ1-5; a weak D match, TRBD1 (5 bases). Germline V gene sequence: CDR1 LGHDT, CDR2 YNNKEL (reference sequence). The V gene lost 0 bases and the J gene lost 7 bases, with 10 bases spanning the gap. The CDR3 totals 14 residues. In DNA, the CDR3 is TGTGCCAGCAGCCAAGATCAGGGTTGGCAGCCCCAGCATTTT. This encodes CASSQDQGWQPQHF.

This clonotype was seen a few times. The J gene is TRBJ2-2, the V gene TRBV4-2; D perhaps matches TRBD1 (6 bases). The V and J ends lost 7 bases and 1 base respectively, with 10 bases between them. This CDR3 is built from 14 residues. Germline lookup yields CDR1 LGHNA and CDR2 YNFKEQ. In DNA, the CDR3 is TGTGCCAGCACCCCAGGGGAGAACACCGGGGAGCTGTTTTTT. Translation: CASTPGENTGELFF.

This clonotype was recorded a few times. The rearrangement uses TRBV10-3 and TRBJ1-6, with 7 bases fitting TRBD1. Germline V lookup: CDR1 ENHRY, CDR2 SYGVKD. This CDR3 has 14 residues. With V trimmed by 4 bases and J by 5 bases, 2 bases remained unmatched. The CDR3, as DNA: TGTGCCATCAGTGCCGGGACAGATAATTCACCCCTCCACTTT. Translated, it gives CAISAGTDNSPLHF.

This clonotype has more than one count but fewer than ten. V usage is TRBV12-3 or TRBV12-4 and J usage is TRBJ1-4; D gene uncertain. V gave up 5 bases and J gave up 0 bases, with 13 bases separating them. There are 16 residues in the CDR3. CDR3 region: CASSPPLVATNEKLFF. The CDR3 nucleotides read TGTGCCAGCAGTCCCCCGTTGGTAGCAACTAATGAAAAACTGTTTTTT.